The clone carrying this TCR beta chain occurred once. Antigen unknown. The data were produced by immunoSEQ multiplex PCR, yet TCRdb's version contains in-frame clones alone and is incomplete. The sample consists of approximately 70,000 clones, around 84% of them appearing once. This record belongs to a study of OX40 agonist ivuxolimab in advanced cancers. For the study at large: Ivuxolimab was administered intravenously to patients at 0.01 to 10 mg/kg every 2 weeks. Enrolled patients in dose escalation had cancers that were hepatocellular carcinoma, melanoma, renal cell or head and neck cancer.

Broader study findings: The average count of expanded clones was higher among CD8+ T cells than among CD4+.

The ends were cut back, 2 bases at V and 2 bases at J, with 13 bases in the middle. The CDR3 length is 16 residues. Germline loops: CDR1 SGHRS, CDR2 YFSETQ. Cycle 7 day 1, cycle 4 day 1, and baseline were the timepoints at which blood was sampled. The sequenced sample was CD4+ or CD8+ T cells sorted from blood, obtained in a trial of the OX40 agonist ivuxolimab. This sequence was found in an adult with an advanced solid tumor such as melanoma, head and neck, liver or kidney cancer. V usage is TRBV5-1 and J usage is TRBJ1-4, with D unclear. The CDR3 bases are TGCGCCAGCAGCTTAGAGTTAGGGTCGACTAATGAAAAACTGTTTTTT. Translating it yields CASSLELGSTNEKLFF.